This TCR beta chain was profiled in a study of blood T cell repertoires in COVID-19. About the research overall: Sites in the United States, Italy and Spain provided acute and convalescent COVID-19 samples. PBMCs, B-cell-depleted T cells, or T cells provided the cDNA or gDNA that made up the material.

This clone counts as hyperexpanded. Germline lookup yields CDR1 SGHTS and CDR2 YDEGEE. Trimming removed 3 bases at V and 2 bases at J, with 14 bases between. There are 16 residues in the CDR3. Original processing methods: Amplification with reference gene primers provided the estimates of nucleated cell counts. Here immunoSEQ multiplex PCR was the method, and the copy in TCRdb shows in-frame clones only, minus some. D and trimming were read from the DNA, whereas the V and J calls and clone size are those reported in that table. This repertoire shows tens of thousands of clones, more than 85% found once; its top ten account for around 5.1%.

V gene TRBV5-8 combines with J gene TRBJ1-4, with D possibly being TRBD1 (5 bases). The sequenced material came from peripheral blood. This receptor was obtained from a woman over 75 with acute or convalescent COVID-19. CDR3 protein: CASSSGTRLTNEKLFF. The CDR3 coding sequence is TGTGCCAGCAGCTCCGGGACTCGGCTCACTAATGAAAAACTGTTTTTT.